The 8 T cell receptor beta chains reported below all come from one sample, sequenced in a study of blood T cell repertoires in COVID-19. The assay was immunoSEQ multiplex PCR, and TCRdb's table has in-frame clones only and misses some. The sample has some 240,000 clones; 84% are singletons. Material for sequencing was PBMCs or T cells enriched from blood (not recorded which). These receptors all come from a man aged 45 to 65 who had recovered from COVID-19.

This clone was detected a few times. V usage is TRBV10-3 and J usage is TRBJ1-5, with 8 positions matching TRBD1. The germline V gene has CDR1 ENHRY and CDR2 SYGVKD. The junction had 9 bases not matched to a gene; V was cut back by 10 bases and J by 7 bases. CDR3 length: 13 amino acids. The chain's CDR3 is CATNTGGMQPQHF. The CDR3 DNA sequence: TGTGCCACCAATACAGGGGGTATGCAGCCCCAGCATTTT.

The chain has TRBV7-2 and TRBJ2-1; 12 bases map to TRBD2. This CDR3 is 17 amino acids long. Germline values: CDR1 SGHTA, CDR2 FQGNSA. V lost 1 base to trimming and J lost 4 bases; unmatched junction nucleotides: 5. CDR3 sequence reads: CASSLVALAGGYNEQFF. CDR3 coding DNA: TGTGCCAGCAGCTTAGTGGCACTAGCGGGAGGTTACAATGAGCAGTTCTTC.

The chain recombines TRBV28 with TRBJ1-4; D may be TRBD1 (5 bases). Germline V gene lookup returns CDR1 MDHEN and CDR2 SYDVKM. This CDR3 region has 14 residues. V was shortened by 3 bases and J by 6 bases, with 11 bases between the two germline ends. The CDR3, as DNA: TGTGCCAGCAGTTTTGGGGGGTGGGATGAAAAACTGTTTTTT. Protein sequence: CASSFGGWDEKLFF.

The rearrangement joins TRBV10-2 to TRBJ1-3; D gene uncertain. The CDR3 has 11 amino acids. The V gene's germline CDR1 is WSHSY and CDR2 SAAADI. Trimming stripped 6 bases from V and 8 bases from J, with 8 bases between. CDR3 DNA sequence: TGCGCCAGCAGGGGAGGACACACCATATATTTT. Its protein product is CASRGGHTIYF.

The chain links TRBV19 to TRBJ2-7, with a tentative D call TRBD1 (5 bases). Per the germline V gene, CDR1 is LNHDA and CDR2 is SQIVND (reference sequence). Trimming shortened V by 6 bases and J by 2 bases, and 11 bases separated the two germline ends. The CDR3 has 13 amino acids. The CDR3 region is CASSWSGPYEQYF. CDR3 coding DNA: TGTGCCAGTAGCTGGTCAGGGCCCTACGAGCAGTACTTC.

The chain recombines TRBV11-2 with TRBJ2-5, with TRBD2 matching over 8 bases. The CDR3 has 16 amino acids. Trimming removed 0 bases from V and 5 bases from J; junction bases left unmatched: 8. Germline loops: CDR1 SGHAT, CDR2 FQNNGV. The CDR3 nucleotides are TGTGCCAGCAGCTTAGAAACCGGGAGGGCCGGGGAGACCCAGTACTTC. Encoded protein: CASSLETGRAGETQYF.

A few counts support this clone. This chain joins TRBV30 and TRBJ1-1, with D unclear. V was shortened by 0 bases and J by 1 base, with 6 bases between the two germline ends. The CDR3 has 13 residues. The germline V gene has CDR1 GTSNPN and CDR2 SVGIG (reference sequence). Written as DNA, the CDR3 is TGTGCCTGGAGTGTGGCTGAGAACACTGAAGCTTTCTTT. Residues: CAWSVAENTEAFF.

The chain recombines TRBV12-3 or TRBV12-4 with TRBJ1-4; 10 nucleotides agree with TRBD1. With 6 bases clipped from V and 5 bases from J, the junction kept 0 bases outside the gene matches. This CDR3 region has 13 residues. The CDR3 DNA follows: TGTGCCAGCAGGGGACAGGGGAATGAAAAACTGTTTTTT. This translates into CASRGQGNEKLFF.